One sample yielded the 2 T cell receptor beta chains listed below, sequenced in a study of beta chain features in type 1 diabetes. Findings and caveats of the study: All four CD4+ subsets of Type 1 diabetes patients contained TCRB CDR3s that were moderately but significantly shorter.

All of the isolated RNA was reverse transcribed, so expressed TCRB transcripts were sequenced. Libraries were prepared by immunoSEQ multiplex PCR; TCRdb keeps only in-frame clonotypes and omits some of them. Of hundreds of thousands of clones in the sample, about an eighth were seen once. These TCRs are of unknown antigen specificity. Sequenced: naive CD4+ T cells from blood. Receptor source: a man younger than 35 with type 1 diabetes.

The chain carries TRBV4-1 and TRBJ2-1, with D maybe TRBD1 (6 bases). Germline V lookup: CDR1 MGHRA, CDR2 YSYEKL. This CDR3 has 15 amino acids. The V end lost 7 bases, the J end lost 7 bases, and 20 bases lay between the germline ends. This CDR3 reads CASTTDRVGGNEQFF. The CDR3 DNA follows: TGCGCCAGCACCACAGACCGAGTAGGGGGAAATGAGCAGTTCTTC.

V is TRBV7-7 and J is TRBJ2-6, with D unclear. The CDR3 runs to 14 residues. V lost 1 base, J lost 1 base, and 2 bases lay in between. Germline V gene data show CDR1 as SSHAT and CDR2 as FNYEAQ (reference sequence). CDR3 amino acids: CASSLGSGANVLTF. CDR3 in DNA: TGTGCCAGCAGCTTAGGGTCTGGGGCCAACGTCCTGACTTTC.